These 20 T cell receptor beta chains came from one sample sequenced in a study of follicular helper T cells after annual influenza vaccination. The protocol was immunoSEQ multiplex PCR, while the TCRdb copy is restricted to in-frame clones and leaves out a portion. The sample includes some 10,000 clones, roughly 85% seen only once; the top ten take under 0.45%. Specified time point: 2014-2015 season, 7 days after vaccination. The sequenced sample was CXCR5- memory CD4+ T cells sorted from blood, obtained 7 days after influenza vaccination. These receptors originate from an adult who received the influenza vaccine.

DNA for the CDR3: TGTGCCAGTAGTATTGGTTTTGTGGATACGCAGTATTTT. Protein product: CASSIGFVDTQYF. This chain uses TRBV19 with TRBJ2-3; D gene unclear. Germline-derived CDR1 and CDR2 are LNHDA and SQIVND (reference sequence). This CDR3 is built from 13 residues. The V gene lost 3 bases and the J gene lost 6 bases, with 10 bases spanning the gap.

This CDR3 reads CASSGGDGYGYTF. CDR3 DNA: TGTGCCAGTTCAGGGGGCGATGGCTATGGCTACACCTTC. V is TRBV10-3 and J is TRBJ1-2; TRBD1 matches 8 bases. Germline V CDR1 and CDR2: ENHRY, SYGVKD. There are 13 residues in the CDR3. The junction had 8 bases not matched to a gene; V was cut back by 10 bases and J by 4 bases.

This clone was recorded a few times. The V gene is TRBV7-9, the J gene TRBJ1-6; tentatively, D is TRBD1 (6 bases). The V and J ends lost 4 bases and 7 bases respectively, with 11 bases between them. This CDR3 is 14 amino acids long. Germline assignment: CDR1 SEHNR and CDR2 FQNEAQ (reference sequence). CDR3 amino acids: CASSSRDTNSPLHF. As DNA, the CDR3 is TGTGCCAGCAGCTCCCGGGACACGAATTCACCCCTCCACTTT.

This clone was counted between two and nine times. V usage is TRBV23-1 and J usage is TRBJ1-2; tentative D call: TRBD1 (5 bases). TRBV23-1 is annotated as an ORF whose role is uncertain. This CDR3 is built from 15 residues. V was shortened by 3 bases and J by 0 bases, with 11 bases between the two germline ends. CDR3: CASSHGARANYGYTF. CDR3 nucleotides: TGCGCCAGCAGTCACGGGGCTCGGGCTAACTATGGCTACACCTTC.

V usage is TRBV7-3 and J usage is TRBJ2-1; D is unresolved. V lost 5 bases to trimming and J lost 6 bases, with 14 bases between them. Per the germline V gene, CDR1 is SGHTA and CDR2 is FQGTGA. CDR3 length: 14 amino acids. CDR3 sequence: CASSPEASFNEQFF. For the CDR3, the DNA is TGTGCCAGCAGCCCCGAGGCCAGTTTCAATGAGCAGTTCTTC.

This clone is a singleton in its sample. CDR3 sequence: CASSLGQGSGELFF. For the CDR3, the DNA is TGCGCCAGCAGCTTGGGACAGGGGTCCGGGGAGCTGTTTTTT. The chain is built from TRBV5-1 and TRBJ2-2; 8 nucleotides line up with TRBD1. There are 14 residues in the CDR3. Trimming removed 0 bases from V and 6 bases from J; junction bases left unmatched: 1. Germline loops: CDR1 SGHRS, CDR2 YFSETQ.

The CDR3 sequence is CASSPGLGVQNEQFF. The CDR3 region has the DNA TGTGCCAGCAGCCCAGGCTTGGGGGTCCAGAATGAGCAGTTCTTC. V and J are TRBV11-3 and TRBJ2-1, with D perhaps TRBD1 or TRBD2 (5 bases each). V was trimmed by 5 bases and J by 7 bases, leaving 18 bases between them. CDR1 is SGHNT, CDR2 YENEEA, per germline. This CDR3 contains 15 residues.

The CDR3 DNA is TGTGCCAGCAGTTTACAGGGGGCAGGTGGCTACACCTTC. This codes for CASSLQGAGGYTF. The rearrangement uses TRBV7-9 and TRBJ1-2, with 9 nucleotides matching TRBD1. The CDR3 contains 13 residues. V gave up 6 bases and J gave up 7 bases; unmatched junction bases: 6. Germline-derived CDR1 and CDR2 are SEHNR and FQNEAQ (reference sequence).

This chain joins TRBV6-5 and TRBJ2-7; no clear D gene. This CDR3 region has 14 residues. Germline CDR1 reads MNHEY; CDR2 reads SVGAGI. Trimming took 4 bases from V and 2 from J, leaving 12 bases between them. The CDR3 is CASSSGFGAYEQYF. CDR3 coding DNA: TGTGCCAGCAGTTCCGGCTTCGGAGCCTACGAGCAGTACTTC.

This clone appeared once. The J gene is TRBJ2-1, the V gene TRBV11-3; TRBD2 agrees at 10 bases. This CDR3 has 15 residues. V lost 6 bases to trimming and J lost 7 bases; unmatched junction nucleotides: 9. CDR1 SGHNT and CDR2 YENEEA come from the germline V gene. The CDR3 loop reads CASRLLAGTRNEQFF. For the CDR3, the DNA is TGTGCCAGCAGATTACTAGCGGGGACCAGAAATGAGCAGTTCTTC. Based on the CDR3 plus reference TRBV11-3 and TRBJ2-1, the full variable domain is EAGVVQSPRYKIIEKKQPVAFWCNPISGHNTLYWYLQNLGQGPELLIRYENEEAVDDSQLPKDRFSAERLKGVDSTLKIQPAELGDSAVYLCASRLLAGTRNEQFFGPGTRLTVL.

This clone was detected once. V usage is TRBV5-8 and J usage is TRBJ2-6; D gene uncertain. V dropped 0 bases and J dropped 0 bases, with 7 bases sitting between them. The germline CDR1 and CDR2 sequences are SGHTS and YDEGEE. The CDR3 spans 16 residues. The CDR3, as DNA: TGTGCCAGCAGCTTGGATGTCCGCTCTGGGGCCAACGTCCTGACTTTC. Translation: CASSLDVRSGANVLTF.

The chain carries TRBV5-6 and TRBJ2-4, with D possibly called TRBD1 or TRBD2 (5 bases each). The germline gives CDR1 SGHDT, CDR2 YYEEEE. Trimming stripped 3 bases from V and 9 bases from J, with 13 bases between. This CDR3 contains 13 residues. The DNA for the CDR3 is TGTGCCAGCAGCTGGGACGTGGGAGTCATTCAGTACTTC. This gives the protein CASSWDVGVIQYF.

CDR3: CASSYRAGYNEQFF. For the CDR3, the DNA is TGTGCCAGCAGTTACAGGGCGGGGTACAATGAGCAGTTCTTC. The chain recombines TRBV7-3 with TRBJ2-1; the D gene could be TRBD1 or TRBD2 (6 bases each). Per the germline V gene, CDR1 is SGHTA and CDR2 is FQGTGA. CDR3 length: 14 amino acids. V gave up 6 bases and J gave up 4 bases, with 13 bases separating them.

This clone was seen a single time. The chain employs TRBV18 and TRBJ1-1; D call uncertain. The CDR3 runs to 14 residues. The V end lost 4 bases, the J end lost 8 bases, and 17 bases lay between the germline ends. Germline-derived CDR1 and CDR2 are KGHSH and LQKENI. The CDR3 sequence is CASSLEERFLEAFF. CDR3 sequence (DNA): TGTGCCAGCTCACTAGAGGAACGATTTTTAGAAGCTTTCTTT.

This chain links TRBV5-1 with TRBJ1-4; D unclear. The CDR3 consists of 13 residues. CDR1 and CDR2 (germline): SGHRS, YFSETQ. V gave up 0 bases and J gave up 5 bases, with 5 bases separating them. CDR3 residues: CASSLAENEKLFF. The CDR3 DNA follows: TGCGCCAGCAGCTTGGCGGAGAATGAAAAACTGTTTTTT.

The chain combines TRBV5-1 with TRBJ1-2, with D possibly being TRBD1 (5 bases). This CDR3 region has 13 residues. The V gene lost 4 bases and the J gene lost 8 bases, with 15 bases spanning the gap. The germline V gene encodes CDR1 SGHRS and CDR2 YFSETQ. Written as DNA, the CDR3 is TGCGCCAGCAGCAACTCAGGGTCGTGGGGCTACACCTTC. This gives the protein CASSNSGSWGYTF. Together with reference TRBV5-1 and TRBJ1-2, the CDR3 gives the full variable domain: KAGVTQTPRYLIKTRGQQVTLSCSPISGHRSVSWYQQTPGQGLQFLFEYFSETQRNKGNFPGRFSGRQFSNSRSEMNVSTLELGDSALYLCASSNSGSWGYTFGSGTRLTVV.

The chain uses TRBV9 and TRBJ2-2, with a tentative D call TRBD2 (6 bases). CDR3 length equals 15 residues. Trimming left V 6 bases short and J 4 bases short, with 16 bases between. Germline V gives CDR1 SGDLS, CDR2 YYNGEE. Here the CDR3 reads CASTVGSGFTGELFF. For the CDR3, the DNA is TGTGCCAGCACCGTCGGGAGCGGGTTCACCGGGGAGCTGTTTTTT.

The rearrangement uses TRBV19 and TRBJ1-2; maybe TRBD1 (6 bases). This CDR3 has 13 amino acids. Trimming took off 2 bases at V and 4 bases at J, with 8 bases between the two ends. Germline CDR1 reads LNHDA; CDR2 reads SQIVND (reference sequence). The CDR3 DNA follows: TGTGCCAGTAGTATAAAGGACAGCTATGGCTACACCTTC. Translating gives CASSIKDSYGYTF.

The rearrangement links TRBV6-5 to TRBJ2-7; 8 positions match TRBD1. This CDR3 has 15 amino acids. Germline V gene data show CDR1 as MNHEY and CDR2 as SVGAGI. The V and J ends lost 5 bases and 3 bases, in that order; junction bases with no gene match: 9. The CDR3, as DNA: TGTGCCAGCAGTACTCGGACAGGGTCGAGCTACGAGCAGTACTTC. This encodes CASSTRTGSSYEQYF.

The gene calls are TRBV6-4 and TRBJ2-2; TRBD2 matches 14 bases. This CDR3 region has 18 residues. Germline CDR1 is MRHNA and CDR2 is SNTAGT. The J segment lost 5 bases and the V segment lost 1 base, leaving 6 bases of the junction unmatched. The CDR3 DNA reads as TGTGCCAGCAGTGACTGGACTAGCGGGGGGACCTGGACCGGGGAGCTGTTTTTT. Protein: CASSDWTSGGTWTGELFF.